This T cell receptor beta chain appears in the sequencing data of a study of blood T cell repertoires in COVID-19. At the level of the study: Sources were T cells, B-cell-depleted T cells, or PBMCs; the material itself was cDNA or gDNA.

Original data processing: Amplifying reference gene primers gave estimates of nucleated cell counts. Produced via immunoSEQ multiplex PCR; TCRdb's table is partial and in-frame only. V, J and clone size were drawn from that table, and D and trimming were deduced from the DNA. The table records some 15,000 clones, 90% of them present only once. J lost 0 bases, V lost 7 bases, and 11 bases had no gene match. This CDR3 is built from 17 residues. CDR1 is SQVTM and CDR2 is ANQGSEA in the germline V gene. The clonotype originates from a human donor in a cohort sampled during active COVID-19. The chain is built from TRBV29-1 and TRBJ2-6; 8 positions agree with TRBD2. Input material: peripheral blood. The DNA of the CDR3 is TGCAGCGCCGCGCGGGGGGAGGGGAGCTCTGGGGCCAACGTCCTGACTTTC. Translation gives CSAARGEGSSGANVLTF.